The clone carrying this T cell receptor (beta chain) was seen only once. Its antigen is as yet unknown. The CDR3 sequence is 14 residues long. Trimming left V 4 bases short and J 0 bases short, with 10 bases between. Germline CDR1 and CDR2: SGHAT and FQNNGV. These data originate in a study of CD8 T cells in ankylosing spondylitis. Study observations and caveats: Certain motif variants had earlier appeared in reactive arthritis synovial fluid and blood. With a CD8+ phenotype, disease-linked clones were relatively rare in peripheral blood. There was a TCR beta motif, made of several highly homologous variants, that appeared characteristic of ankylosing spondylitis blood.

Researchers built TCR beta libraries using quantitative 5'-RACE with molecular barcodes. TCRdb processed the 5' RACE reads anew with MiXCR; each CDR3 protein has one entry. The sample has around 430,000 distinct CDR3 sequences; 17% are singletons. The chain is built from TRBV11-2 and TRBJ2-7, with D unclear. Sequencing input: blood, either unsorted or a sorted T cell fraction (not recorded which). This TCR came from a male donor with ankylosing spondylitis. The CDR3 region has the DNA TGTGCCAGCAGCTGGGCCCGCCCCTCCTACGAGCAGTACTTC. It yields the protein CASSWARPSYEQYF.